Reported below is one T cell receptor (beta chain). No antigen is known for it. No base quality values were provided; no much bigger clone lies one nucleotide off. TCRbeta CDR3 regions were amplified from genomic DNA by means of the immunoSEQ Assay, a bias-controlled multiplex PCR. Under the source paper's analysis protocol: The number of nucleated cells in each sample was estimated by amplification of reference gene primers within the assay. To quantify the absolute abundance of each unique TCRbeta CDR3 rearrangement, sequence reads were collapsed and filtered. Productive Simpson clonality was computed per sample as the square root of Simpson's diversity index over productive rearrangements. TCRdb took this table from immuneACCESS and kept in-frame rearrangements with V and J called. Such tables lack part of the clones; where checked against another copy, unresolved V genes explain under half of the gap, and the rest is unexplained. D and trimming come from the DNA, and the V and J calls and clone size come from that table. The sample data list roughly 190,000 clones, and roughly 79% of these were observed just once. Around 10% of the sample goes to the ten largest clones.

This sample is part of a study of blood T cell repertoires in COVID-19 (dated by TCRdb to 2018 to 2021). Broadly, across the study: Samples from collaborators originated in the United States, Italy and Spain and spanned both the acute and convalescent phases of COVID-19. The material from the prospective study consisted of cDNA or gDNA derived from T cells, B-cell-depleted T cells, or PBMCs. Subjects who had been exposed to COVID-19, were actively infected with it, or had recovered from it provided the deeply sampled blood TCRbeta repertoires that made up the dataset. A freely available public database, intended as a resource for researchers studying the immune response to SARS-CoV-2, is where the repertoires were released. The samples were drawn from two sources: the first 160 participants of the ongoing ImmuneRACE study, and over 1,000 subjects contributed by 6 global collaborators. Nearly every sample came with metadata listing a de-identified subject ID, COVID-19 status, age in years and sex. Where available, HLA class I and class II types were taken from metadata supplied by the sample provider and were not determined by assay-based typing.

The germline V gene encodes CDR1 GTSNPN and CDR2 SVGIG (reference sequence). The germline V end is reduced by 2 bases and the J end by 2 bases; junction bases left unmatched: 3. Counted from cysteine to phenylalanine, this CDR3 has 14 amino acids. Only the CDR3 region is kept as DNA, spanning 42 bases read in frame from base 1. One collaborating source in Seattle enrolled patients during active infection and followed them longitudinally through the course of disease. Collaborating institutions collected whole blood in K2EDTA tubes following their own protocols. For TCRbeta analysis, collaborator samples were shipped as frozen whole blood, as isolated PBMCs, or as DNA extracted from either sample type. Findings and caveats that apply to the study as a whole: The quantity of clinical and demographic metadata differed by source and by participant and was supplied without curation.

Sequenced material: peripheral blood. Here the chain combines TRBV30 and TRBJ2-1; 7 of the junction bases match TRBD2. The receptor's source is a woman between 40 and 55 years old with COVID-19, enrolled during active disease. The CDR3 region reads CAWSFSGPYNEQFF. The DNA sequence reads TGTGCCTGGAGTTTTAGCGGGCCCTACAATGAGCAGTTCTTC.